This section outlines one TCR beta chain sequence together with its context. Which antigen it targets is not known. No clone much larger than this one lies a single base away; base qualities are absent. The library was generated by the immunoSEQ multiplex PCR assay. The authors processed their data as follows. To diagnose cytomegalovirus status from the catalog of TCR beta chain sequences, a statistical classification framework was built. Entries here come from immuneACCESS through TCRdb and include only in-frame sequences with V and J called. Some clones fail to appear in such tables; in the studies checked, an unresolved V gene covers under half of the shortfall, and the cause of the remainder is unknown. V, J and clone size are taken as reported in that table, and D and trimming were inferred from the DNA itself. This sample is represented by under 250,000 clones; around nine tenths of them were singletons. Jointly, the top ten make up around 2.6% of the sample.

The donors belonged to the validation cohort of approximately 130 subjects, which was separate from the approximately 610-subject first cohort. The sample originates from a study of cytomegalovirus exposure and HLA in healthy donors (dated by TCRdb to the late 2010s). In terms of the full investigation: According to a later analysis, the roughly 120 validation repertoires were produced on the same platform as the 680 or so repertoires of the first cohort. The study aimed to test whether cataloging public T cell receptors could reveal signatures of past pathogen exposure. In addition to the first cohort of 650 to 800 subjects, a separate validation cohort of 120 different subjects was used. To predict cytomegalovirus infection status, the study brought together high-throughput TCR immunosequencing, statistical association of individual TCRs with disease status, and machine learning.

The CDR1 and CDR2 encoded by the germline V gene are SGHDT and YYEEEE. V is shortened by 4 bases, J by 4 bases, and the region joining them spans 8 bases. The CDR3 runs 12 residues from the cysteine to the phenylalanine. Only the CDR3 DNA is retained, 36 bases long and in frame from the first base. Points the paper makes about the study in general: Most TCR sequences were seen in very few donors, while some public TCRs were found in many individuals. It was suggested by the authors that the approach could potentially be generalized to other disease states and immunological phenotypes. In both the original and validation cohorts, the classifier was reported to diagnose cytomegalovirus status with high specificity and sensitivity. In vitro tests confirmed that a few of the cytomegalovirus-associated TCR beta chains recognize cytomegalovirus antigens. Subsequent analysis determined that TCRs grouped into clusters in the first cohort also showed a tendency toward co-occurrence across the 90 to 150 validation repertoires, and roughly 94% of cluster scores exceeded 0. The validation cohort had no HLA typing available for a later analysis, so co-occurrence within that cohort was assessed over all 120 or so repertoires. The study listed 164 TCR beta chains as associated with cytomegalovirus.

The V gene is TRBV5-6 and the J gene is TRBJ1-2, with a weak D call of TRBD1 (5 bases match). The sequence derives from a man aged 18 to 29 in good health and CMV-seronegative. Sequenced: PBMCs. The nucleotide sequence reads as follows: TGTGCCAGCAGCCCGGGGGGCTATGGCTACACCTTC. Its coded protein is CASSPGGYGYTF.